A single TCR beta chain is shown here with its context. Its antigen is not known. The sample is drawn from a study of T-cell reconstitution after alpha-beta-depleted transplantation in children. Unique molecular identifiers were incorporated into the prepared TCRbeta library. Via MiXCR, TCRdb re-called the PCR reads, giving one row per CDR3 protein. The table lists fewer than 1 million distinct CDR3 sequences, roughly 15% of them singletons. Findings and caveats of the study: The origin of alpha-beta T cells about two months after transplant was reportedly several hundred expanded graft clones. The main origin of T-cell counts and diversity one year after transplant was newly produced T cells.

With 5 bases clipped from V and 5 bases from J, the junction kept 8 bases outside the gene matches. The CDR3 totals 15 residues. Germline CDR1 is KGHSH and CDR2 is LQKENI. This clonotype was obtained from a male patient aged 5 to 17 who had a stem cell transplant for acute lymphoblastic leukemia, so the T cells may come from the graft donor. V is TRBV18 and J is TRBJ2-7, with TRBD2 matching over 11 bases. Sequences were derived from PBMCs, mostly from graft donor cells, sampled 360 days after TCRalphabeta/CD19-depleted stem cell transplant. In DNA, the CDR3 is TGTGCCAGCTCATCGTTAGCGGGAGGGCCCGACGAGCAGTACTTC. This encodes CASSSLAGGPDEQYF.